A selection of T cell receptor beta chains follows, all from one sample in a study of metastatic and nonmetastatic thyroid tumors. TCRdb re-analyzed the PCR reads through MiXCR. The repertoire includes around 14,000 clones, roughly 24% of them detected once, and under 9.5% sits in the top ten. What was sequenced was tumor tissue. These receptors were taken from a female donor with papillary thyroid cancer or a benign thyroid nodule (not recorded which). Some clones in this sample may be carry-over from other donors' samples. The conserved cysteine and the conserved F or W are not part of the CDR3 here. Each record gives: V gene, CDR3 protein.

TRBV5-6	ASSLGAGARGETQY
TRBV6-1	ASTHRGTTTLH
TRBV9	ASSSRTSGTANEQF
TRBV7-8	ASSPVGEELGEQY
TRBV6-2/TRBV6-3	ASRRSQGAYEQY
TRBV7-3	ASSLGAGGSTDTQY
TRBV20-1	SPYGNTIY
TRBV11-2	ASAFSDQGEKLF
TRBV6-1	ASSWGTSAIYEQY
TRBV6-1	ASSWTGTSGYT
TRBV5-1	ASSLVGGGTNNEQF
TRBV28	ASSTHKDMNTEAF
TRBV10-2	ASSESDKLHSGANVLT
TRBV2	ASSGNRGANEQF
TRBV20-1	SARKGRMQYNSPLH
TRBV6-2/TRBV6-3	ASSLSAGEQF
TRBV7-9	ASSSTGTGEVGYT
TRBV5-6	ASSYGQGRF
TRBV19	ASSVSGRTYNEQF
TRBV5-1	ASSLSRTSGRHSSSYNEQF
TRBV19	ASSIDAIQPQH
TRBV3-1	ASSPRRATEAF
TRBV11-3	ASSLVRAIGILSTDTQY
TRBV3-1	ASSHGSLSTDTQY
TRBV28	ASSSRGSGNQPQH
TRBV10-3	AINNPGNTEAF
TRBV28	ASTPGSREQY
TRBV11-3	ASREDNTDTQY
TRBV6-2/TRBV6-3	ASSWLVEETQY
TRBV5-6	ASSLPGGSSYEQY
TRBV7-2	ASSYGQRAGYNEQF
TRBV18	ASSLDRTNSPLH
TRBV7-9	ASSSRTSGSDEQY
TRBV20-1	SARKSGSNYNEQF
TRBV20-1	SAWIGTGGQTQY
TRBV7-2	ASSIPPGASGTGSTDTQY
TRBV10-2	ASSGGHTYNEQF
TRBV6-1	ASSFQGADSPLH
TRBV19	ASSITTNYGYT
TRBV6-5	ASSYAGTGGNTEAF
TRBV7-2	ASSLARQETQY
TRBV20-1	SASARRAGVTGSSYNEQF
TRBV28	ASSSDTISNQPQH
TRBV11-2	ASSSPGQGALVEAF
TRBV6-5	ASSYWTSGRAFNEQF
TRBV28	ASSLGGYGYT